The clone carrying this TCR beta chain was seen more than once but under ten times. The antigen remains undetermined. This table comes from immunoSEQ multiplex PCR, and its TCRdb copy is limited to in-frame clones, with some not included. This table holds some 60,000 clones with no singletons; the top ten claim 1.5% to 2%. Each donor provided roughly 4.5 to 8.5 ml of heparinized whole blood. The sample originates from a study of T cell clonality in common variable immunodeficiency. Study-wide results and caveats: CVID subjects shared fewer TCRbeta clones than healthy controls did. TCRbeta clonality was increased in CVID versus healthy controls.

The TCR comes from a person aged 18 to 75 in good health. The sample was peripheral blood mononuclear cells.

CDR3 DNA, as far as it was read: TGCGCCAGCAGCATACTAGCGACTCGGGATGAG. Protein product: CASSILATRDE. The complete CDR3 protein is CASSILATRDEQFF. The genes are TRBV5-1 and TRBJ2-1; 7 nucleotides match TRBD2. The sequence runs out 3 residues before the end of the CDR3; the remainder is reconstructed from the germline J gene. Per the germline V gene, CDR1 is SGHRS and CDR2 is YFSETQ. The CDR3 is 14 residues long. The V segment lost 4 bases and the J segment 8 bases; nucleotides outside the gene matches: 9.